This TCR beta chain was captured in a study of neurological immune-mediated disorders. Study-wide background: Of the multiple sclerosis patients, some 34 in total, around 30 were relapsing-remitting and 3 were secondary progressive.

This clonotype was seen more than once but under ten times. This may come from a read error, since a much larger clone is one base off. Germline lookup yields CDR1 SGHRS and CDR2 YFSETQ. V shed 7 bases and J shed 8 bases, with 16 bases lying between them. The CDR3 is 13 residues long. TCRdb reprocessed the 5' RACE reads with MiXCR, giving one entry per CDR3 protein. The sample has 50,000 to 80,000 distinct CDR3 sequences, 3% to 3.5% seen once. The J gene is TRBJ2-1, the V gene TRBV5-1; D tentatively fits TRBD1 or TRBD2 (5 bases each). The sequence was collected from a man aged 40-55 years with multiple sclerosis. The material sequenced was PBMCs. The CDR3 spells CASGPTGRDEQFF. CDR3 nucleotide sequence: TGCGCCAGCGGTCCCACGGGGCGGGATGAGCAGTTCTTC.